This TCR beta chain derives from a study of cytomegalovirus exposure and HLA in healthy donors. The PCR ran on 60 Vbeta and 13 Jbeta primers. Some clones are missing from TCRdb's copy, which holds only in-frame ones; the method was immunoSEQ multiplex PCR. This table has roughly 150,000 clones, around four fifths appearing once. Study-level findings and limits: In a later analysis, TCR beta V- and J-gene trimming showed a link to a missense DCLRE1C variant. Listed as cytomegalovirus-associated were 150 or so TCR beta chains.

On this clone: What it recognizes is unknown.

J lost 0 bases, V lost 1 base, and 3 bases had no gene match. The CDR3 totals 16 residues. The V gene's germline CDR1 is SGHRS and CDR2 YFSETQ. This chain joins TRBV5-1 and TRBJ2-3; TRBD2 matches at 9 bases. The sample was PBMCs. The TCR sequence derives from a man in his thirties or forties in good health. The CDR3 DNA is TGCGCCAGCAGCTTGCTAGCGGGACCCAGCACAGATACGCAGTATTTT. Its translation is CASSLLAGPSTDTQYF.